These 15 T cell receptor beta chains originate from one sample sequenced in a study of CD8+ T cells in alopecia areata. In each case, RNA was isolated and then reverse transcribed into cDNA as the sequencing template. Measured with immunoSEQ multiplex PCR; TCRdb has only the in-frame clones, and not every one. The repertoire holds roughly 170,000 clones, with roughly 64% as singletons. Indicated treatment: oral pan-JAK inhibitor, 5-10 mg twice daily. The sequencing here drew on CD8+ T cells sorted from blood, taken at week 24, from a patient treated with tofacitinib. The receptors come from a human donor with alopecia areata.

The CDR3 nucleotides read TGTGCCAGCAGGAAGGTAGTCGGGGAGCTGTTTTTT. Its protein is CASRKVVGELFF. The chain joins TRBV2 to TRBJ2-2; D not resolved. V lost 6 bases, J lost 7 bases, and 9 bases lay in between. CDR3 length: 12 residues. CDR1 and CDR2 (germline): SNHLY, FYNNEI.

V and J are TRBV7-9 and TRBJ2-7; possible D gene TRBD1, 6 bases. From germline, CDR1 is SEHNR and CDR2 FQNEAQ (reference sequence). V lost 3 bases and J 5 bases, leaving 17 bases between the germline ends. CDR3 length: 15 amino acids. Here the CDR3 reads CASSFPGDKADEQYF. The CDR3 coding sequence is TGTGCCAGCAGCTTTCCAGGGGACAAAGCTGACGAGCAGTACTTC. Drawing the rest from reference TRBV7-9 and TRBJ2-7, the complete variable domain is DTGVSQNPRHKITKRGQNVTFRCDPISEHNRLYWYRQTLGQGPEFLTYFQNEAQLEKSRLLSDRFSAERPKGSFSTLEIQRTEQGDSAMYLCASSFPGDKADEQYFGPGTRLTVT.

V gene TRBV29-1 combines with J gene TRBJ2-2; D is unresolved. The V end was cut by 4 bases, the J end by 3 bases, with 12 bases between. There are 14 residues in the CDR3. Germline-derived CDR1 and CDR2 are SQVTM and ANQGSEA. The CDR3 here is CSVGYPSYTGELFF. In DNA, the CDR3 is TGCAGCGTTGGTTACCCGAGCTACACCGGGGAGCTGTTTTTT.

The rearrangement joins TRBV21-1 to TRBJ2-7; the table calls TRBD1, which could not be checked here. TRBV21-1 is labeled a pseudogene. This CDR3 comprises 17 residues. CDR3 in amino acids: CASSKFFAGTGTYEQYF. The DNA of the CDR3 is TGTGCCAGCAGCAAATTTTTTGCGGGGACAGGGACCTACGAGCAGTACTTC.

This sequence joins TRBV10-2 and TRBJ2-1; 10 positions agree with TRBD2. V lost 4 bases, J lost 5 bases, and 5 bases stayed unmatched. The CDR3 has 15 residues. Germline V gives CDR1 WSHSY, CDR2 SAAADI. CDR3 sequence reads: CASSGGSGGNNEQFF. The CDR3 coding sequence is TGCGCCAGCAGTGGCGGTAGCGGGGGGAACAATGAGCAGTTCTTC.

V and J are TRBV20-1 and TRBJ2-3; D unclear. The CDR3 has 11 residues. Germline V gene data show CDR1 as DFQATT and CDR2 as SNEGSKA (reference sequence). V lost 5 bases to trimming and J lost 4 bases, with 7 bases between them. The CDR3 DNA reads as TGCAGTGCTGGAGTCCCAGATACGCAGTATTTT. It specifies CSAGVPDTQYF.

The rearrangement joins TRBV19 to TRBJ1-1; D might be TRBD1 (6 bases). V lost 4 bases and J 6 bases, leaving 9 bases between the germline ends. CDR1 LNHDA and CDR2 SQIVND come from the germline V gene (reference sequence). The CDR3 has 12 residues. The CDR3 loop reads CASSTGAAEAFF. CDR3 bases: TGTGCCAGTAGTACAGGGGCGGCTGAAGCTTTCTTT.

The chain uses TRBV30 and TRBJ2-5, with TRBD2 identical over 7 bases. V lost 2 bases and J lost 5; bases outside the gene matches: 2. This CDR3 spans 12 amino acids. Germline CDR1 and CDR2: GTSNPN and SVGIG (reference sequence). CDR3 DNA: TGTGCCTGGAGTACGGGAGGCGAGACCCAGTACTTC. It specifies CAWSTGGETQYF. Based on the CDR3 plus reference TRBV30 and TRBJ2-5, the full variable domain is SQTIHQWPATLVQPVGSPLSLECTVEGTSNPNLYWYRQAAGRGLQLLFYSVGIGQISSEVPQNLSASRPQDRQFILSSKKLLLSDSGFYLCAWSTGGETQYFGPGTRLLVL.

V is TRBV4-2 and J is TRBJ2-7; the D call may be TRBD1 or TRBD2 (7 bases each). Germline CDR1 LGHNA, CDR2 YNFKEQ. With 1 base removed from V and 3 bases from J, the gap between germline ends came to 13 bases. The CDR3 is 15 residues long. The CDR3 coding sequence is TGTGCCAGCAGCCAAGGGGGAGGGGGCCTCTACGAGCAGTACTTC. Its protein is CASSQGGGGLYEQYF.

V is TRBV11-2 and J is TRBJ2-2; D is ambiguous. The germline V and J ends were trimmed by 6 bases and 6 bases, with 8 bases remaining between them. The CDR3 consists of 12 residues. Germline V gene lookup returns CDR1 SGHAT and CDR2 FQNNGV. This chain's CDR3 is CASSHGSGELFF. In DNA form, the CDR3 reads TGTGCCAGCAGTCATGGGTCCGGGGAGCTGTTTTTT.

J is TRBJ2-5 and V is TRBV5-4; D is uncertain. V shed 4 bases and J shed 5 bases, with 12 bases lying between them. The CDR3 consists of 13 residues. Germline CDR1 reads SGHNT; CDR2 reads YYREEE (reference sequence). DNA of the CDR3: TGTGCCAGCAGCCCGACCCTGGGGGAGACCCAGTACTTC. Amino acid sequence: CASSPTLGETQYF.

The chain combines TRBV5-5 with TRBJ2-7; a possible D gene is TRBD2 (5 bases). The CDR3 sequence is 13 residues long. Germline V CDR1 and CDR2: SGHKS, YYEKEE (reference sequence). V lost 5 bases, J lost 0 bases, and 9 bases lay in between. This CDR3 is CASRLTISYEQYF. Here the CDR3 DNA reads TGTGCCAGCAGATTGACTATCTCCTACGAGCAGTACTTC. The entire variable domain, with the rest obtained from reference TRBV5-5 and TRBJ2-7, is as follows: DAGVTQSPTHLIKTRGQQVTLRCSPISGHKSVSWYQQVLGQGPQFIFQYYEKEERGRGNFPDRFSARQFPNYSSELNVNALLLGDSALYLCASRLTISYEQYFGPGTRLTVT.

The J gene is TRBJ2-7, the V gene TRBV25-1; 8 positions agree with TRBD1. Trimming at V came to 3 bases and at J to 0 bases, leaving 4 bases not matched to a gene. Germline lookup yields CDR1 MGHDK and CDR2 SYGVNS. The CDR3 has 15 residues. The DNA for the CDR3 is TGTGCCAGCAGTGATGGACAGGGAAACTCCTACGAGCAGTACTTC. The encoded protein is CASSDGQGNSYEQYF.

CDR3 DNA: TGTGCCACCTCGGGGGCCGGAACCTATGAGCAGTTCTTC. Residues: CATSGAGTYEQFF. V and J are TRBV7-9 and TRBJ2-1; D may be TRBD1 or TRBD2 (6 bases each). V shed 10 bases and J shed 8 bases, with 18 bases lying between them. This CDR3 region has 13 residues. In germline, CDR1 is SEHNR, CDR2 FQNEAQ (reference sequence).

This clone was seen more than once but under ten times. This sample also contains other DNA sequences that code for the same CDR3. This chain's CDR3 is CASSLSTDTQYF. As DNA, the CDR3 is TGTGCCAGCAGCTTGTCAACAGATACGCAGTATTTT. The chain recombines TRBV5-6 with TRBJ2-3, with D hard to call. The CDR3 extends over 12 amino acids. Deletions cut 1 base from V and 3 bases from J, with 3 bases between. Germline CDR1 and CDR2: SGHDT and YYEEEE.